The 14 T cell receptor beta chains given below trace back to one sample, sequenced in a study of cytomegalovirus exposure and HLA in healthy donors. With 60 Vbeta and 13 Jbeta primers, the PCR was carried out. Produced via immunoSEQ multiplex PCR; TCRdb's table is partial and in-frame only. This sample has about 98,000 clones, with 80% to 85% found just once. Input material: PBMCs. The receptors derive from a man aged 40-50 years in good health and CMV-seronegative.

This chain connects TRBV2 to TRBJ2-7; TRBD1 matches 9 bases. V trimming: 7 bases; J trimming: 3 bases; junction bases outside the gene matches: 7. There are 14 residues in the CDR3. Germline assignment: CDR1 SNHLY and CDR2 FYNNEI. CDR3 DNA sequence: TGTGCCAGCATGCGGGACAGGGAATTCTACGAGCAGTACTTC. This sequence encodes CASMRDREFYEQYF. The full variable domain, rest sourced from reference TRBV2 and TRBJ2-7, is EPEVTQTPSHQVTQMGQEVILRCVPISNHLYFYWYRQILGQKVEFLVSFYNNEISEKSEIFDDQFSVERPDGSNFTLKIRSTKLEDSAMYFCASMRDREFYEQYFGPGTRLTVT.

The chain uses TRBV7-2 and TRBJ1-6, with unresolved D. The V and J ends lost 0 bases and 9 bases respectively, with 9 bases between them. The CDR3 is made up of 14 amino acids. Germline CDR1 is SGHTA and CDR2 is FQGNSA. The CDR3 nucleotides are TGTGCCAGCAGCTTAGCGCTTCGGAGTTCACCCCTCCACTTT. It yields the protein CASSLALRSSPLHF.

This sequence joins TRBV6-1 and TRBJ1-6; 9 bases match TRBD1. The V segment lost 5 bases and the J segment 7 bases; nucleotides outside the gene matches: 6. Per germline, CDR1 MNHNS and CDR2 SASEGT. The CDR3 extends over 15 amino acids. Here the CDR3 reads CASSHPGQGNSPLHF. CDR3 bases: TGTGCCAGCAGTCATCCCGGACAGGGGAATTCACCCCTCCACTTT.

The V gene is TRBV6-5, the J gene TRBJ1-2; D uncertain. Trimming pared 4 bases from V and 6 bases from J, leaving 15 bases between. The CDR3 runs 14 residues. Germline-derived CDR1 and CDR2 are MNHEY and SVGAGI. The CDR3 region is CASSLDHRRDGYTF. In DNA, the CDR3 is TGTGCCAGCAGTTTGGACCACCGGAGGGATGGCTACACCTTC.

This clone has more than one count but fewer than ten. The chain couples TRBV9 to TRBJ2-5, with TRBD1 matching over 9 bases. Germline V gene sequence: CDR1 SGDLS, CDR2 YYNGEE. The CDR3 contains 17 residues. The J segment lost 5 bases and the V segment lost 7 bases, leaving 18 bases of the junction unmatched. DNA for the CDR3: TGTGCCAGCGCTCCTCAGATAGGGGACAGGGTGGGGGAGACCCAGTACTTC. This codes for CASAPQIGDRVGETQYF.

The rearrangement uses TRBV27 and TRBJ1-5; TRBD1 agrees at 8 bases. The CDR3 has 15 residues. Germline-derived CDR1 and CDR2 are MNHEY and SMNVEV (reference sequence). The junction had 8 bases not matched to a gene; V was cut back by 4 bases and J by 6 bases. The CDR3 here is CASSSTDRVVQPQHF. The CDR3 bases are TGTGCCAGCAGTTCCACGGACAGGGTGGTTCAGCCCCAGCATTTT.

In its sample, this clone was seen once. In DNA, the CDR3 is TGTGCCTGGAGTCCTGTTACGGGACAGGGACCCTCTGGAAACACCATATATTTT. Its translation: CAWSPVTGQGPSGNTIYF. V and J are TRBV30 and TRBJ1-3; 9 nucleotides agree with TRBD1. Germline V gene lookup returns CDR1 GTSNPN and CDR2 SVGIG (reference sequence). The V gene end was trimmed by 2 bases and the J gene end by 0 bases; junction bases not matched to a gene: 11. The CDR3 is 18 residues long.

This clone was observed once. The chain links TRBV10-3 to TRBJ2-7, with 7 bases aligning to TRBD2. V dropped 3 bases and J dropped 3; count of bases not matched to a gene: 8. The germline gives CDR1 ENHRY, CDR2 SYGVKD. This CDR3 contains 15 residues. DNA for the CDR3: TGTGCCATCAGTGACGATCGGGGGGAAATCTACGAGCAGTACTTC. This sequence encodes CAISDDRGEIYEQYF.

The rearrangement uses TRBV6-5 and TRBJ2-1; 12 bases agree with TRBD2. The CDR3 loop spans 13 amino acids. Germline lookup yields CDR1 MNHEY and CDR2 SVGAGI. The V and J ends lost 10 bases and 5 bases, in that order; junction bases with no gene match: 3. The CDR3 bases are TGTGCCAACAGGACTAGCGGGAACAATGAGCAGTTCTTC. It is translated as CANRTSGNNEQFF.

The chain is built from TRBV19 and TRBJ1-1; 7 bases are shared with TRBD1. The CDR3 runs 15 residues. V lost 0 bases and J lost 5; bases outside the gene matches: 6. From germline, CDR1 is LNHDA and CDR2 SQIVND (reference sequence). The CDR3, as DNA: TGTGCCAGTAGTATAGATCCAGGGGGGCGGACTGAAGCTTTCTTT. It yields the protein CASSIDPGGRTEAFF.

This rearrangement joins TRBV6-1 to TRBJ1-2; 10 bases match TRBD1. Per germline, CDR1 MNHNS and CDR2 SASEGT. J lost 4 bases, V lost 11 bases, and 10 bases had no gene match. This CDR3 is built from 14 residues. CDR3 in DNA: TGTGCCTCTCAGCCGGGGACAGGGGCCTATGGCTACACCTTC. As protein: CASQPGTGAYGYTF.

The chain has TRBV5-4 and TRBJ2-1; TRBD1 aligns across 11 bases. This CDR3 is 17 amino acids long. Germline-derived CDR1 and CDR2 are SGHNT and YYREEE (reference sequence). With V trimmed by 0 bases and J by 2 bases, 4 bases remained unmatched. The CDR3 reads CASSLEPGQGAYNEQFF. CDR3 nucleotide sequence: TGTGCCAGCAGCTTGGAGCCGGGACAGGGGGCCTACAATGAGCAGTTCTTC.

The rearrangement joins TRBV2 to TRBJ1-2; D unclear. CDR1 is SNHLY, CDR2 FYNNEI, per germline. The CDR3 has 15 amino acids. The V end was cut by 7 bases, the J end by 2 bases, with 17 bases between. CDR3 DNA sequence: TGTGCCAGCAAAGCTTTGAGAACGAACAACTATGGCTACACCTTC. It is translated as CASKALRTNNYGYTF.

V is TRBV2 and J is TRBJ2-1; 15 bases fit TRBD2. CDR1 is SNHLY and CDR2 is FYNNEI in the germline V gene. V lost 5 bases to trimming and J lost 6 bases; unmatched junction nucleotides: 2. CDR3 length: 15 amino acids. DNA of the CDR3: TGTGCCAGCAGTTGGGGACTAGCGGGGGGCAATGAGCAGTTCTTC. Translating it yields CASSWGLAGGNEQFF.